This TCR beta chain was obtained from a study of control samples from healthy donors and cancer patients (dated by TCRdb to 2018 to 2021). Trimming removed 1 base from V and 2 bases from J, leaving 14 bases between the germline ends. Via the germline V gene, CDR1 is SGHTA and CDR2 FQGNSA. Including cysteine and phenylalanine, the CDR3 has 16 amino acids. The read is trimmed to its CDR3 DNA, 48 bases read in frame from base 1. Concerning this clone itself: Its target antigen remains unknown. No clone much larger than this one lies a single base away; base qualities are absent.

Receptor amplification or capture employed the immunoSEQ multiplex PCR assay. Drawn from immuneACCESS, this table holds only the in-frame rearrangements with V and J called that TCRdb kept. Clones are partly lost; checked studies trace under half to an unresolved V gene and leave the rest unexplained. The sample data list approximately 110,000 clones, and more than 85% of these were observed just once. The ten largest clones take up 7.8% of the sample. The sequenced material came from blood. The V and J segments used are TRBV7-2 and TRBJ1-2, and perhaps TRBD1 as D gene, on 6 matching bases. This clonotype was sampled from a woman under 30 in good health. The nucleotide sequence is TGTGCCAGCAGCTTAGGAGGTGCACAGGGAAACTATGGCTACACCTTC. It translates to CASSLGGAQGNYGYTF. The full variable domain, completed from the reference TRBV7-2 and TRBJ1-2 proteins outside the CDR3, reads GAGVSQSPSNKVTEKGKDVELRCDPISGHTALYWYRQSLGQGLEFLIYFQGNSAPDKSGLPSDRFSAERTGGSVSTLTIQRTQQEDSAVYLCASSLGGAQGNYGYTFGSGTRLTVV.